The rows below give T cell receptor beta chains drawn from one sample of a study of T-cell memory formation after mild COVID-19. MiXCR was run by TCRdb on the 5' RACE reads, yielding one entry per CDR3 protein. The sample gives about 350,000 distinct CDR3 sequences, more than 20% of which show up once; 21% is in the top ten. Material for sequencing was PBMCs or a T cell subset sorted from them (not recorded which). The receptors were gathered from a man between 18 and 29 years old who had mild COVID-19 (a few samples of this study predate the infection). Cell type and time point are not known. CDR3s include the opening cysteine and the closing phenylalanine or tryptophan. The order of the fields is D gene, J gene, V gene, clone size, CDR3 length, CDR3 DNA, CDR3 protein. The D gene is left open where the match is weak. Part of the rows lack a size; the others show once, few, many or a class for expanded clones.

NA,TRBJ1-2,TRBV18,NA,14,TGTGCCAGCTCACCGCCCGGCCTACGCTATGGCTACACCTTC,CASSPPGLRYGYTF
TRBD1,TRBJ2-1,TRBV5-1,NA,16,TGCGCCAGCAGTAACACAGGGGGCGCGTCCTACAATGAGCAGTTCTTC,CASSNTGGASYNEQFF
TRBD1,TRBJ2-4,TRBV4-3,NA,14,TGCGCCAGCAGCCGAGGACAGGGGTGGGACATTCAGTACTTC,CASSRGQGWDIQYF
TRBD2,TRBJ2-1,TRBV6-2/TRBV6-3,NA,15,TGTGCCAGCACCGACGGGGGGACTCCCGACAATGAGCAGTTCTTC,CASTDGGTPDNEQFF
TRBD2,TRBJ2-7,TRBV6-2/TRBV6-3,few,15,TGTGCCAGCAGGCCCACTAGCGGGCACTCCTACGAGCAGTACTTC,CASRPTSGHSYEQYF
TRBD1,TRBJ1-1,TRBV7-2,NA,14,TGTGCCAGCAGCTTAAAACAGGGGGCCGGTGAAGCTTTCTTT,CASSLKQGAGEAFF
NA,TRBJ1-2,TRBV6-2/TRBV6-3,few,17,TGTGCCAGCAGCTCAGAGTGGGAGACCTCAGGGGACTATGGCTACACCTTC,CASSSEWETSGDYGYTF
NA,TRBJ1-1,TRBV5-4,NA,16,TGTGCCAGCAGCCCCCTTAAGGAGGTTGTTAGCACTGAAGCTTTCTTT,CASSPLKEVVSTEAFF
NA,TRBJ1-1,TRBV6-2/TRBV6-3,NA,14,TGTGCCAGCAGTTATCCCGGAGGGGGGCTAACAACTTTCTTT,CASSYPGGGLTTFF
NA,TRBJ1-1,TRBV7-3,few,14,TGTGCCAGCAGCTTATCGGGACACACCACTGAAGCTTTCTTT,CASSLSGHTTEAFF
TRBD2,TRBJ2-5,TRBV6-5,NA,15,TGTGCCAGCAGTTACTCCCCATGGGAGGGTGGGACCCAGTACTTC,CASSYSPWEGGTQYF
NA,TRBJ2-7,TRBV4-3,few,16,TGCGCCAGCAGCCGGAGCAGGGGCCTCCCTTCCTACGAGCAGTACTTC,CASSRSRGLPSYEQYF
NA,TRBJ2-1,TRBV27,few,15,TGTGCCAGCGGACCTAGATGGGGCGCGGTCTATGAGCAGTTCTTC,CASGPRWGAVYEQFF
NA,TRBJ1-1,TRBV5-4,NA,14,TGTGCCAGCAGCTTGGGGCAAACCAACGCTGAAGCTTTCTTT,CASSLGQTNAEAFF
NA,TRBJ2-5,TRBV11-2,few,14,TGTGCCAGCAGCTTCGTGGTAGGGGGGGAGACCCAGTACTTC,CASSFVVGGETQYF
TRBD1,TRBJ1-2,TRBV9,NA,13,TGTGCCAGCAGCCTGACAGGGGCGTATGGCTACACCTTC,CASSLTGAYGYTF
NA,TRBJ2-5,TRBV7-3,NA,14,TGTGCCAGCAGCTTTCAAGGGGGTAAAGAGACCCAGTACTTC,CASSFQGGKETQYF
NA,TRBJ1-1,TRBV4-3,NA,13,TGCGCCAGCAGCCAAGATTATGGCAGTGAAGCTTTCTTT,CASSQDYGSEAFF
NA,TRBJ1-1,TRBV10-3,once,17,TGTGCCATCAGTGAGTCGATCCAAGTCCGGTTGAACACTGAAGCTTTCTTT,CAISESIQVRLNTEAFF
TRBD2,TRBJ2-7,TRBV12-3/TRBV12-4,few,15,TGTGCCAGCAGTATCCTAGCGGGGGGGCCTTACGAGCAGTACTTC,CASSILAGGPYEQYF
NA,TRBJ1-1,TRBV7-2,NA,12,TGTGCCAGCAGGACAGCGAACACTGAAGCTTTCTTT,CASRTANTEAFF
NA,TRBJ1-4,TRBV6-6,NA,13,TGTGCCAGCAGCTCCGGGGTTAGTGAAAAACTGTTTTTT,CASSSGVSEKLFF
NA,TRBJ1-1,TRBV5-1,many,13,TGCGCCAGCAGGGGGATGGATTCTACTGAAGCTTTCTTT,CASRGMDSTEAFF
NA,TRBJ1-1,TRBV7-2,NA,15,TGTGCCAGCAGCTTAGAAAGACGGGTGAACACTGAAGCTTTCTTT,CASSLERRVNTEAFF
NA,TRBJ1-4,TRBV6-5,once,14,TGTGCCAGCAGCACATTAGCCTCTAATGAAAAACTGTTTTTT,CASSTLASNEKLFF
NA,TRBJ2-2,TRBV28,NA,15,TGTGCCAGCAGTTTTACCAGGGGGGCTAGGGAGGAGCTGTTTTTT,CASSFTRGAREELFF
NA,TRBJ2-2,TRBV7-3,few,13,TGTGCCAGCAGCTTCGGACTGTACCGGGAGCTGTTTTTT,CASSFGLYRELFF
TRBD2,TRBJ2-5,TRBV19,NA,15,TGTGCCAGTAAGGATCTAGCGGGGAGGCAAGAGACCCAGTACTTC,CASKDLAGRQETQYF
NA,TRBJ2-1,TRBV5-1,few,20,TGCGCCAGCAGCTTGTTCCGGGACAGGGTTTTGCGGGGGGTCTACAATGAGCAGTTCTTC,CASSLFRDRVLRGVYNEQFF
NA,TRBJ1-1,TRBV9,few,18,TGTGCCAGCAGCGTAGGAGGCGGAGGGGACACGATGAACACTGAAGCTTTCTTT,CASSVGGGGDTMNTEAFF
TRBD2,TRBJ2-3,TRBV9,NA,16,TGTGCCAGCAGCGTAGAAGCGGGGGGGCCTGGAGATACGCAGTATTTT,CASSVEAGGPGDTQYF
NA,TRBJ1-2,TRBV7-2,few,12,TGTGCCAGCAGCATATGGGGGCGCGGCTACACCTTC,CASSIWGRGYTF
NA,TRBJ1-1,TRBV12-3/TRBV12-4,few,12,TGTGCCAGCAGGGGGGGGCGGCCTGAAGCTTTCTTT,CASRGGRPEAFF
NA,TRBJ1-1,TRBV7-8,NA,16,TGTGCCAGCAGCGAAAGATCAGGGTTTATGAACACTGAAGCTTTCTTT,CASSERSGFMNTEAFF
NA,TRBJ2-1,TRBV9,once,14,TGTGCCAGCAGCAGAACCGCATCCAACAATGAGCAGTTCTTC,CASSRTASNNEQFF
NA,TRBJ2-6,TRBV3-1,NA,17,TGTGCCAGCAGCCCCTATCACTCCCTCTCTGGGGCCAACGTCCTGACTTTC,CASSPYHSLSGANVLTF
TRBD2,TRBJ2-5,TRBV10-3,NA,16,TGTGCCATCAGTGAATCGAGCGGGGGACTCCAAGAGACCCAGTACTTC,CAISESSGGLQETQYF
TRBD2,TRBJ2-7,TRBV7-9,NA,18,TGTGCCAGCAGCTTAGTCCGCCTAGCGGGGGAAAGTACCTACGAGCAGTACTTC,CASSLVRLAGESTYEQYF
NA,TRBJ2-1,TRBV5-6,few,12,TGTGCCAGCAGCTTGATGGGGGATCTGCAGTTCTTC,CASSLMGDLQFF
NA,TRBJ2-3,TRBV6-1,NA,14,TGTGCCAGCAGTGGGGGGGGGCCCACAGATACGCAGTATTTT,CASSGGGPTDTQYF